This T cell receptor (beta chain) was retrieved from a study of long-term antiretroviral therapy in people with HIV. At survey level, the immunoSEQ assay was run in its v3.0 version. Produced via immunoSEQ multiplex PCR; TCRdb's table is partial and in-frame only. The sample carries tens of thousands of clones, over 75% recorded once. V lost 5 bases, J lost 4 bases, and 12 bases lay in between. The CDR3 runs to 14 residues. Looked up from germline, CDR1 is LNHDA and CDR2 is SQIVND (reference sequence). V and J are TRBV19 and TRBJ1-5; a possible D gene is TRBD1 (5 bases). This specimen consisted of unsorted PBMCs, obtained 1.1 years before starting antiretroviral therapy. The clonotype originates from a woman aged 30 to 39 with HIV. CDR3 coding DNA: TGTGCCAGTAGTGGGTGGAAGGGGAATCAGCCCCAGCATTTT. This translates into CASSGWKGNQPQHF.